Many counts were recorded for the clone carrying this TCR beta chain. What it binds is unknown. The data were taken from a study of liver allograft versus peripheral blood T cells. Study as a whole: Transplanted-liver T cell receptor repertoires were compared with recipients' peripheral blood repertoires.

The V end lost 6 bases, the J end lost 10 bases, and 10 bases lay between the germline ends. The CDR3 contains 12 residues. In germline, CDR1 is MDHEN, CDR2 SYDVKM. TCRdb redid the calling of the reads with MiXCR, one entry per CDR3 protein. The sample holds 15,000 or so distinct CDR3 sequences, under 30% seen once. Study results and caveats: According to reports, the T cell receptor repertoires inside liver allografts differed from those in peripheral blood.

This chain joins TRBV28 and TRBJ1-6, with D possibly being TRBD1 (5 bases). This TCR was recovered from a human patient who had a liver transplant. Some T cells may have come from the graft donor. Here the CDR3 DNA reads TGTGCCAGCAGCGCAGGGTCCTCACCCCTCCACTTT. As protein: CASSAGSSPLHF.